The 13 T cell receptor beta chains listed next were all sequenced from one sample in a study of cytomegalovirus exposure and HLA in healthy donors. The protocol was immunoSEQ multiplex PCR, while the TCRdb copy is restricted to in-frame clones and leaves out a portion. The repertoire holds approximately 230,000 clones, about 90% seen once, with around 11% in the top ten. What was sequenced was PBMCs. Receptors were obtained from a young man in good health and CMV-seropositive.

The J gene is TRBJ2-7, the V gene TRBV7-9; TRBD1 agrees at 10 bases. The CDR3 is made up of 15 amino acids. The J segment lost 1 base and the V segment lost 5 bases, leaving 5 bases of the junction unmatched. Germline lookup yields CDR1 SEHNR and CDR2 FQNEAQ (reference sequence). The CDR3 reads CASSGRDRGSYEQYF. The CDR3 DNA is TGTGCCAGCAGCGGCCGGGACAGGGGATCCTACGAGCAGTACTTC.

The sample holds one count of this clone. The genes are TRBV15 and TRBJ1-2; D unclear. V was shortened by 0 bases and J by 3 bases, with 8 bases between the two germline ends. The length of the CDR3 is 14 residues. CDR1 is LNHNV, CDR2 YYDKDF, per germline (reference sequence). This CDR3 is CATSRERAYYGYTF. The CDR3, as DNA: TGTGCCACCAGCAGAGAGCGGGCATACTATGGCTACACCTTC.

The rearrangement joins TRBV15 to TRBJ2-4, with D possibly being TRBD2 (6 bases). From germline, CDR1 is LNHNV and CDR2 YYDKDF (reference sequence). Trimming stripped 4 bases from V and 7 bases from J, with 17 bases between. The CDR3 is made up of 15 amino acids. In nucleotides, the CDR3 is TGTGCCACCAGCAACCTTAGCGGAAGGAGGAACATTCAGTACTTC. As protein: CATSNLSGRRNIQYF.

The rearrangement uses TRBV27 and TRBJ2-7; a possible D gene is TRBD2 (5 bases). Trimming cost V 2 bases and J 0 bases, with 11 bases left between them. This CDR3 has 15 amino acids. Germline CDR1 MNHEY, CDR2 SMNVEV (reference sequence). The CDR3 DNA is TGTGCCAGCAGTTTACTGACTGGGAGCTCCTACGAGCAGTACTTC. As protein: CASSLLTGSSYEQYF.

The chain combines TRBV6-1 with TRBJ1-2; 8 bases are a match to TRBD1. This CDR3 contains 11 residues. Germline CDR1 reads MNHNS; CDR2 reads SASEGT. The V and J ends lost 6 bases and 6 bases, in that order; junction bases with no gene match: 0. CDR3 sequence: CASRDRDGYTF. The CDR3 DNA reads TGTGCCAGCAGGGACAGGGATGGCTACACCTTC.

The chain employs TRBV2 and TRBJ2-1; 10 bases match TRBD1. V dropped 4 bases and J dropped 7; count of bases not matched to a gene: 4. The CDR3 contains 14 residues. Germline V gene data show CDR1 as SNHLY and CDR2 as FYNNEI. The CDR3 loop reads CASSVGQGKNEQFF. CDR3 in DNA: TGTGCCAGCAGTGTGGGACAGGGGAAAAATGAGCAGTTCTTC.

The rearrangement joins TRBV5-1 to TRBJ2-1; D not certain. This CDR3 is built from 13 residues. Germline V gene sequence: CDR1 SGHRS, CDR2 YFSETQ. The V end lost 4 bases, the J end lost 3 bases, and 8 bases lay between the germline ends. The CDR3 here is CASSVRGYNEQFF. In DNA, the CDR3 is TGCGCCAGCAGCGTCCGTGGCTACAATGAGCAGTTCTTC.

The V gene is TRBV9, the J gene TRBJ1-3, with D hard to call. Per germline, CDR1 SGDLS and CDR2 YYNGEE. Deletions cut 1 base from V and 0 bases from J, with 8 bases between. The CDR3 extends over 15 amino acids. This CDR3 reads CASSVTGSSGNTIYF. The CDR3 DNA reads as TGTGCCAGCAGCGTAACGGGGAGCTCTGGAAACACCATATATTTT.

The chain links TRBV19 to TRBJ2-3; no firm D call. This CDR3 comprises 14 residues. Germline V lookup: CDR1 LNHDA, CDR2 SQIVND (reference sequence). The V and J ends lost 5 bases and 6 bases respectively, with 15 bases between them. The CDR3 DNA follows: TGTGCCAGTAGTCCATCTGGGGTCAGGGATACGCAGTATTTT. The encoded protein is CASSPSGVRDTQYF.

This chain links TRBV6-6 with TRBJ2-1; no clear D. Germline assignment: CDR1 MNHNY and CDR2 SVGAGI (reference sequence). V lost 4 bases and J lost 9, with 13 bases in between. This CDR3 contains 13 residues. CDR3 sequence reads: CASSLQTSVEQFF. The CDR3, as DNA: TGTGCCAGCAGTTTACAAACGTCTGTTGAGCAGTTCTTC.

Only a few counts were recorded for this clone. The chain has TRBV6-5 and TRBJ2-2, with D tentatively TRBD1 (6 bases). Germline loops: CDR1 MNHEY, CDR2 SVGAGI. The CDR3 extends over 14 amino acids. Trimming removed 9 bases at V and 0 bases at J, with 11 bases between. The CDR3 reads CASGTSTNTGELFF. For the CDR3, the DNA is TGTGCCAGTGGGACATCCACGAACACCGGGGAGCTGTTTTTT.

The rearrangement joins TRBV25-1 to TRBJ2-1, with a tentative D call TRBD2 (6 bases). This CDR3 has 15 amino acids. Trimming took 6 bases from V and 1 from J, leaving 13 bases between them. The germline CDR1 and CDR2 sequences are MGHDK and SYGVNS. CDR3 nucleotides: TGTGCCAGCAGCTTAGCCGGGGGTTCCTACAATGAGCAGTTCTTC. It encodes CASSLAGGSYNEQFF.

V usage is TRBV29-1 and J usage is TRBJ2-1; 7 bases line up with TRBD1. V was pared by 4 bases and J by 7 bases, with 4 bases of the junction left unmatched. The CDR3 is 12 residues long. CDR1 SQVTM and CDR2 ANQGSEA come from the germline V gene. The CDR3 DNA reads TGCAGCGTTGGGGACAGAAAGAATGAGCAGTTCTTC. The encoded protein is CSVGDRKNEQFF.